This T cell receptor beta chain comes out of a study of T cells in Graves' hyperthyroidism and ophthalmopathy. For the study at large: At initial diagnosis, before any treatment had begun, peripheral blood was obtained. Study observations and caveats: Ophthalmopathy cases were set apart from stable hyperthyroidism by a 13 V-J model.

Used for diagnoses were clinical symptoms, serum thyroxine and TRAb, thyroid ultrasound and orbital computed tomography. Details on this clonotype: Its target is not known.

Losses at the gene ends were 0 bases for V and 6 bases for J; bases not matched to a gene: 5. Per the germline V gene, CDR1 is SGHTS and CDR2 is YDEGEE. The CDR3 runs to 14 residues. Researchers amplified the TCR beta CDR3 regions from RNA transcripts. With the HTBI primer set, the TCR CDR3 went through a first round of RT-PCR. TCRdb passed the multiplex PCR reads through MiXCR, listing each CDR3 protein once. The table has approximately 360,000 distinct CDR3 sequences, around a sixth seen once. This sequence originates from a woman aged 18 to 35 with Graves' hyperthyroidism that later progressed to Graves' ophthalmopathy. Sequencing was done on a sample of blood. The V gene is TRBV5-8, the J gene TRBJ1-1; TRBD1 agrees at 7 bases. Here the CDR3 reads CASSLGQGWAEAFF. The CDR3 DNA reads TGTGCCAGCAGCTTGGGACAGGGTTGGGCTGAAGCTTTCTTT.